This T cell receptor beta chain was recovered during a study of shared clonotypes between healthy human individuals. TCRdb's copy holds only in-frame clones and misses some; the assay was immunoSEQ multiplex PCR. The table includes 550,000 to 600,000 clones, around 77% detected once. The CDR3 is 16 residues long. The V and J ends lost 5 bases and 4 bases, in that order; junction bases with no gene match: 14. From germline, CDR1 is SGHTA and CDR2 FQGTGA. The clonotype originates from a woman between 40 and 55 years old in good health. Some clones in this sample may be carry-over from other donors' samples. Sequenced sample: PBMCs. This chain connects TRBV7-3 to TRBJ2-7; TRBD2 agrees at 7 bases. CDR3 nucleotides: TGTGCCAGCAGCCGACTACGTCGGGAGGATAGGTACGAGCAGTACTTC. Residues: CASSRLRREDRYEQYF.